These T cell receptor beta chains were read from a single sample in a study of blood T cell repertoires in COVID-19. Profiled with immunoSEQ multiplex PCR; TCRdb holds only in-frame clones, not every one. The profile shows approximately 300,000 clones, around nine tenths of them singletons. Sequencing used PBMCs or T cells enriched from blood (not recorded which). The receptors originated from a woman younger than 30 who had recovered from COVID-19. Both conserved end residues are part of each CDR3. D genes are given only for firm matches. The size field is filled for only some rows; it gives once, few, many or a size class.

cdr3_nt cdr3_aa clone_size j_call cdr3_length v_call d_call
TGTGCCAGCAGCTTTCTTGGGCTCACAGATACGCAGTATTTT CASSFLGLTDTQYF NA TRBJ2-3 14 TRBV7-9 NA
TGTGCCAGCAGTTTATCCCCCCCGGGCACTGAAGCTTTCTTT CASSLSPPGTEAFF NA TRBJ1-1 14 TRBV27 NA
TGTGCCAGCAGTCTAGCGGGAGGAGCTTTCTTT CASSLAGGAFF many TRBJ1-1 11 TRBV6-2/TRBV6-3 NA
TGTGCCAGCAGCAAAGGTAGCGGGAGGGATAATCAGCCCCAGCATTTT CASSKGSGRDNQPQHF NA TRBJ1-5 16 TRBV21-1 NA
TGCGCCAGCGCCCTGGGGCTAGCGGGAGTCGAGCAGTACTTC CASALGLAGVEQYF once TRBJ2-7 14 TRBV5-1 TRBD2
TGTGCCAGCCGAGACATGGGACAGATGAACACTGAAGCTTTCTTT CASRDMGQMNTEAFF NA TRBJ1-1 15 TRBV6-5 TRBD1
TGTGCCAGCAGCCGCTCCTCCGGAGGGGAATACGAGCAGTACTTC CASSRSSGGEYEQYF NA TRBJ2-7 15 TRBV9 NA
TGTGCCAGTAGTACCACAGGGGGGACTAATGAAAAACTGTTTTTT CASSTTGGTNEKLFF NA TRBJ1-4 15 TRBV19 TRBD1
TGTGCCAGCAGCTTAGGGACAGGGTGGGAGCAGTACTTC CASSLGTGWEQYF NA TRBJ2-7 13 TRBV13 TRBD1
TGTGCCAGCACCCCCGGGACAGGGATTTTAATAAACACTGAAGCTTTCTTT CASTPGTGILINTEAFF once TRBJ1-1 17 TRBV9 TRBD1
TGTGCCAGCAGCCCCTGGACAGATCCCTCCACCGGCTACACCTTC CASSPWTDPSTGYTF NA TRBJ1-2 15 TRBV9 NA
TGTGCCAGCAGCCTAGGAGGAAATAATGGAAACACCATATATTTT CASSLGGNNGNTIYF once TRBJ1-3 15 TRBV7-9 NA
TGTGCCAGCAGGGGGCCGACAGGGACCTACACTGAAGCTTTCTTT CASRGPTGTYTEAFF NA TRBJ1-1 15 TRBV2 TRBD1
TGCGCCAGCAGCCGCGAGGGCCAAACTAACTATGGCTACACCTTC CASSREGQTNYGYTF few TRBJ1-2 15 TRBV5-1 NA
TGTGCCAGCAGCTCGTCCCGCCTCCGGGGAGCGGACACCGGGGAGCTGTTTTTT CASSSSRLRGADTGELFF NA TRBJ2-2 18 TRBV7-7 NA
TGTGCCAGCAGCTCACAGGTTACAGATACGCAGTATTTT CASSSQVTDTQYF once TRBJ2-3 13 TRBV5-6 NA
TGTGCCAGCAGCAGTCGTCCTAGCGGGCCGCAGTACTTC CASSSRPSGPQYF NA TRBJ2-7 13 TRBV28 TRBD2
TGTGCCAGCTCACCCCAAAGCGGGACCGGATCGCAGTACTTC CASSPQSGTGSQYF NA TRBJ2-7 14 TRBV18 TRBD2
TGTGCCAGCAGCATCGACAGGTTCCAGGTCCCTTACGAGCAGTACTTC CASSIDRFQVPYEQYF once TRBJ2-7 16 TRBV7-9 NA
TGTGCCAGCAGCTTAGAGCGGGGGTTCGTTGGTGCTTTCTTT CASSLERGFVGAFF once TRBJ1-1 14 TRBV7-2 NA
TGTGCCAGCAGTTTGACAGGGAGGTACGAGCAGTACTTC CASSLTGRYEQYF NA TRBJ2-7 13 TRBV27 NA
TGTGCCAGCAGTCCCGCGACTGGTTCACCCCTCCACTTT CASSPATGSPLHF NA TRBJ1-6 13 TRBV27 NA
TGTGCCAGCAGTCTCCGACTAGCGGGAGCACGGGTTGAGCAGTTCTTC CASSLRLAGARVEQFF NA TRBJ2-1 16 TRBV28 TRBD2
TGTGCCAGCAGTTACTCTGCAGGGCCCACTGAAGCTTTCTTT CASSYSAGPTEAFF NA TRBJ1-1 14 TRBV6-6 NA
TGTGCCAGCAGCCCTAACAGGGGATGGTCCTACGAGCAGTACTTC CASSPNRGWSYEQYF NA TRBJ2-7 15 TRBV7-9 TRBD1
TGTGCCAGCAGTAACTTCGCCTACGAGCAGTACTTC CASSNFAYEQYF NA TRBJ2-7 12 TRBV28 NA
TGCAGCGTTGAAGATCACGGCCAAGAGACCCAGTACTTC CSVEDHGQETQYF NA TRBJ2-5 13 TRBV29-1 NA
TGTGCCTGGAGTGATGTTGGCCAGCCCCAGCATTTT CAWSDVGQPQHF NA TRBJ1-5 12 TRBV30 NA
TGTGCCAGCAGCTCCCTAGCGGGGGTTAGCACAGATACGCAGTATTTT CASSSLAGVSTDTQYF NA TRBJ2-3 16 TRBV7-6 TRBD2
TGTGCCAGCACTCCGGTCGGGGATTATGGCTACACCTTC CASTPVGDYGYTF NA TRBJ1-2 13 TRBV12-3/TRBV12-4 NA
TGCGCCACTCGCTCGGGGTGGAACACTGAAGCTTTCTTT CATRSGWNTEAFF NA TRBJ1-1 13 TRBV5-1 NA
TGCGCCAGCAGCTTGGAGGCTAGCGGGGCGAATGAGCAGTTCTTC CASSLEASGANEQFF NA TRBJ2-1 15 TRBV5-1 TRBD2
TGTGCCAGCAAGGCAGGACTAGCTAACTATGGCTACACCTTC CASKAGLANYGYTF few TRBJ1-2 14 TRBV28 NA
TGTGCCAGCAGCCAAGTTGGGGGTAGCGGGGGTGAGCAGTACTTC CASSQVGGSGGEQYF NA TRBJ2-7 15 TRBV3-1/TRBV3-2 TRBD2
TGTGCCAGCAGACCCAGCCGGGACAGGCCCAAAGGGGCCCTACGGGAGCAGTACTTC CASRPSRDRPKGALREQYF NA TRBJ2-7 19 TRBV21-1 NA
TGCGCCAGCAGCTTGGCTAGCGGGGCCTACAATGAGCAGTTCTTC CASSLASGAYNEQFF NA TRBJ2-1 15 TRBV5-1 TRBD2
TGTGCCTGGAGTGTAGCGGGGGGGCTAGTTGAGCAGTTCTTC CAWSVAGGLVEQFF once TRBJ2-1 14 TRBV30 TRBD2
TGTGCCAGCGGAGCTAGCGCCTACGAGCAGTACTTC CASGASAYEQYF NA TRBJ2-7 12 TRBV27 NA
TGCGCCAGCAGCCATGGGGGGGGGCAGGGAGGACTCGCCTTC CASSHGGGQGGLAF NA TRBJ1-2 14 TRBV4-3 NA
TGTGCCAGCAGCCAAGTCTCTAGCGGGAACCAAGAGACCCAGTACTTC CASSQVSSGNQETQYF NA TRBJ2-5 16 TRBV4-2 TRBD2
TGTGCCAGCAGCTTAAGAACTAGCGGGAGCTACAATGAGCAGTTCTTC CASSLRTSGSYNEQFF NA TRBJ2-1 16 TRBV11-3 TRBD2
TGTGCCAGCAGTTTTGGGGCAGGTGAAAAACTGTTTTTT CASSFGAGEKLFF NA TRBJ1-4 13 TRBV27 NA
TGTGCCAGTAGTCCCGGTGCAGGGTGGGGCGAGCAGTACTTC CASSPGAGWGEQYF NA TRBJ2-7 14 TRBV19 NA